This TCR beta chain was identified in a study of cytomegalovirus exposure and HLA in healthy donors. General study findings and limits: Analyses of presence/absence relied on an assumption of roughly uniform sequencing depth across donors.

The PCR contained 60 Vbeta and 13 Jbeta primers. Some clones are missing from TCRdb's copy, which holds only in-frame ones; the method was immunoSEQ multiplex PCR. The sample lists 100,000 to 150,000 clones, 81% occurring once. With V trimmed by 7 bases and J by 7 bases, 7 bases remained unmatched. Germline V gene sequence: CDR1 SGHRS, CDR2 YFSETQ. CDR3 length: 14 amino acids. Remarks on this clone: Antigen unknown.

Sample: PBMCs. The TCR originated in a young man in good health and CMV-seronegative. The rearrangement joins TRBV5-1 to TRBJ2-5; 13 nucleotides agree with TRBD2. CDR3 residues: CASQTSGGPVTQYF. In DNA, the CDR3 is TGCGCCAGCCAGACTAGCGGGGGGCCGGTGACCCAGTACTTC.